This entry describes one TCR beta chain. Original processing methods: Reference gene primers were amplified, and this amplification served to estimate nucleated cell counts. The assay was immunoSEQ multiplex PCR, and TCRdb's table has in-frame clones only and misses some. Clonal size and the V and J genes are those of that table, whereas D and trimming came from the DNA. The repertoire includes 150,000 to 200,000 clones, 70% to 80% of them detected once, and roughly 5.6% sits in the top ten. The CDR3 has 14 amino acids. V was cut by 4 bases and J by 8 bases, with 13 bases left in between. CDR1 is SGHNT and CDR2 is YYREEE in the germline V gene (reference sequence). The data were taken from a study of blood T cell repertoires in COVID-19. Background on the study: Samples of COVID-19 (acute and convalescent) were obtained from the United States, Italy and Spain.

The clonotype was recovered from a middle-aged woman with COVID-19, enrolled during active disease. The sample taken for sequencing was peripheral blood. The gene calls are TRBV5-4 and TRBJ1-6; maybe TRBD1 (6 bases). The CDR3 sequence: CASSHRAGDSPLHF. The DNA of the CDR3 is TGTGCCAGCAGCCACAGGGCGGGGGATTCACCCCTCCACTTT.